This record concerns one T cell receptor (beta chain) sequence. V gave up 0 bases and J gave up 7 bases, with 13 bases separating them. Looked up from germline, CDR1 is SGHTS and CDR2 is YDEGEE. The CDR3 is 15 residues long. Original methodology: Quantification of nucleated cells was approximated via reference gene primer amplification. Clones were sequenced by immunoSEQ multiplex PCR, and TCRdb holds only the in-frame ones, with some missing. The DNA was the basis for D and trimming; V, J and clone size are from that table. The sample has more than 130,000 clones; 88% are singletons. The data were taken from a study of blood T cell repertoires in COVID-19. Study as a whole: Acute and convalescent COVID-19 samples came from the United States, Italy and Spain. Nucleic acid was either cDNA or gDNA, and it came from T cells, B-cell-depleted T cells, or PBMCs.

The clonotype comes from a man aged 50-60 years with active or convalescent COVID-19. The V and J genes are TRBV5-8 and TRBJ1-4; D is undetermined. Specimen: peripheral blood. The CDR3 is CASSLVWGGSEKLFF. The CDR3 coding sequence is TGTGCCAGCAGCTTGGTTTGGGGAGGAAGTGAAAAACTGTTTTTT.